This T cell receptor beta chain was obtained from a study of blood T cells in healthy people across ages. A second PCR, run for about 7 to 12 cycles, used a sample-barcoded 5' primer plus a J-beta primer mix. Each CDR3 protein is one row after TCRdb ran MiXCR on the 5' RACE reads. This table has some 1.4 million distinct CDR3 sequences, approximately 42% appearing once. The CDR3 extends over 14 amino acids. Trimming took 5 bases from V and 7 from J; bases not matched to a gene: 8. CDR1 is WSHSY, CDR2 SAAADI, per germline. The sequence derives from a young woman in good health. The genes are TRBV10-2 and TRBJ2-1, with 7 bases identical to TRBD1. Specimen: blood. The DNA for the CDR3 is TGCGCCAGCAGTAACCGGGACAGTAAGAATGAGCAGTTCTTC. Amino acid sequence: CASSNRDSKNEQFF.